One sample yielded the 20 T cell receptor beta chains listed below, sequenced in a study of T-cell memory formation after mild COVID-19. MiXCR, run by TCRdb on the 5' RACE reads, gives a single entry per CDR3 protein. The sample lists hundreds of thousands of distinct CDR3 sequences; approximately 15% were seen once. The sample consisted of PBMCs or a T cell subset sorted from them (not recorded which). These TCRs come from a man between 18 and 35 years old who had mild COVID-19 (a few samples of this study predate the infection). Cell type and time point are not known.

The gene calls are TRBV30 and TRBJ2-3; TRBD2 matches 7 bases. This CDR3 spans 15 amino acids. V shed 0 bases and J 5 bases; nucleotides not matched to a gene: 8. Germline V lookup: CDR1 GTSNPN, CDR2 SVGIG (reference sequence). This chain's CDR3 is CAWSVPLRGKDTQYF. The CDR3 coding sequence is TGTGCCTGGAGTGTACCTTTGCGGGGGAAAGATACGCAGTATTTT.

The rearrangement links TRBV20-1 to TRBJ1-1; D remains unclear. CDR1 and CDR2 (germline): DFQATT, SNEGSKA (reference sequence). The CDR3 spans 11 residues. Here the CDR3 DNA reads TGCAGAGTTAGCCGCGGAACTGAAGCTTTCTTT. It translates to CRVSRGTEAFF.

The chain recombines TRBV11-2 with TRBJ2-3; D gene uncertain. CDR1 and CDR2 from the germline V gene are SGHAT and FQNNGV. Trimming shortened V by 2 bases and J by 0 bases, and 12 bases separated the two germline ends. The CDR3 sequence is 16 residues long. CDR3 loop: CASSLLSGLSTDTQYF. CDR3 sequence (DNA): TGTGCCAGCAGCTTACTCTCCGGGCTAAGCACAGATACGCAGTATTTT.

V gene TRBV18 combines with J gene TRBJ1-3; 9 nucleotides line up with TRBD1. V shed 3 bases, J shed 4 bases, and the junction held 7 bases outside the gene matches. Germline V lookup: CDR1 KGHSH, CDR2 LQKENI. The length of the CDR3 is 16 residues. The CDR3 nucleotides read TGTGCCAGCTCACCTGAACAGGGGGCAATCGGAAACACCATATATTTT. Translating gives CASSPEQGAIGNTIYF.

This clonotype was seen more than once but under ten times. This chain joins TRBV5-1 and TRBJ2-7, with 7 bases aligning to TRBD1. Looked up from germline, CDR1 is SGHRS and CDR2 is YFSETQ. J gave up 0 bases and V 4 bases, and 10 bases lay outside the gene matches. The CDR3 is made up of 16 amino acids. CDR3 protein: CASSERDRTYSYEQYF. The CDR3 DNA reads TGCGCCAGCAGCGAAAGGGACAGAACGTACTCCTACGAGCAGTACTTC.

Notes on this clonotype: Its ends do not fully match the called genes, so a read error is possible. The rearrangement links TRBV5-1 to TRBJ1-5; 9 nucleotides agree with TRBD1. The CDR3 is 15 residues long. Per the germline V gene, CDR1 is SGHRS and CDR2 is YFSETQ. As DNA, the CDR3 is TGCGACAGCAGCCCGGGACAGGGTTACAATCAGCCCCAGCATTTT. This codes for CDSSPGQGYNQPQHF. Complete variable domain (other parts from reference TRBV5-1 and TRBJ1-5): KAGVTQTPRYLIKTRGQQVTLSCSPISGHRSVSWYQQTPGQGLQFLFEYFSETQRNKGNFPGRFSGRQFSNSRSEMNVSTLELGDSALYLCDSSPGQGYNQPQHFGDGTRLSIL.

The rearrangement uses TRBV6-5 and TRBJ2-3; 7 bases line up with TRBD2. This CDR3 spans 15 amino acids. The V segment lost 5 bases and the J segment 6 bases; nucleotides outside the gene matches: 11. Germline loops: CDR1 MNHEY, CDR2 SVGAGI. Here the CDR3 reads CASSTRTSRLDTQYF. In DNA, the CDR3 is TGTGCCAGCAGTACAAGGACTAGTAGATTGGATACGCAGTATTTT.

The chain couples TRBV6-1 to TRBJ2-3; D gene ambiguous. Trimming stripped 8 bases from V and 2 bases from J, with 11 bases between. The germline CDR1 and CDR2 sequences are MNHNS and SASEGT. The CDR3 extends over 13 amino acids. The CDR3 nucleotides are TGTGCCAGCTTGGACGGGTACACAGATACGCAGTATTTT. This sequence encodes CASLDGYTDTQYF.

The DNA for the CDR3 is TGCGCCAGCAGCCGACAGGAGAGCAATCAGCCCCAGCATTTT. Translation gives CASSRQESNQPQHF. The V and J genes are TRBV4-1 and TRBJ1-5, with D possibly being TRBD1 (6 bases). The CDR3 contains 14 residues. V lost 4 bases and J 1 base, leaving 8 bases between the germline ends. CDR1 is MGHRA, CDR2 YSYEKL, per germline.

The rearrangement joins TRBV6-2 or TRBV6-3 to TRBJ2-6; TRBD1 matches at 9 bases. This CDR3 has 14 amino acids. V trimming: 11 bases; J trimming: 2 bases; junction bases outside the gene matches: 4. Germline V lookup: CDR1 MNHEY, CDR2 SVGEGT. CDR3 region: CAGQGSTGANVLTF. The CDR3 DNA follows: TGTGCCGGACAGGGGTCCACTGGGGCCAACGTCCTGACTTTC.

Only a few counts were recorded for this clonotype. The rearrangement uses TRBV12-3 or TRBV12-4 and TRBJ1-5, with a possible D match to TRBD1 (6 bases). This CDR3 is built from 13 residues. The ends were cut back, 4 bases at V and 5 bases at J, with 9 bases in the middle. CDR3 nucleotides: TGTGCCAGCAGTTACAGGGCTGATCAGCCCCAGCATTTT. Protein product: CASSYRADQPQHF.

This clonotype was detected a few times. The chain uses TRBV27 and TRBJ1-2; no clear D. Germline V lookup: CDR1 MNHEY, CDR2 SMNVEV (reference sequence). Trimming took 3 bases from V and 4 from J, leaving 15 bases between them. CDR3 length: 15 amino acids. CDR3 nucleotides: TGTGCCAGCAGTTTCTCGACATGGCTGAGCTATGGCTACACCTTC. Translated: CASSFSTWLSYGYTF.

A word on this clonotype: No DNA is shown, since the ends of the CDR3 on it are uncertain; the CDR3 is the one TCRdb lists. This chain connects TRBV7-5 to TRBJ1-2; TRBD1 is the table's D call, not checked against the DNA. TRBV7-5 is designated a pseudogene. With termini counted, the CDR3 has 16 amino acids. The CDR3 loop is CISVPAKEQAVYGYTF.

In its sample, this clonotype was seen a few times. The chain couples TRBV20-1 to TRBJ1-5; D is unresolved. Trimming shortened V by 2 bases and J by 4 bases, and 9 bases separated the two germline ends. Germline CDR1 is DFQATT and CDR2 is SNEGSKA (reference sequence). The CDR3 length is 13 residues. CDR3 region: CSARRGGNQPQHF. CDR3 bases: TGCAGTGCTAGACGAGGTGGGAATCAGCCCCAGCATTTT.

This clonotype was observed many times. The chain links TRBV7-2 to TRBJ2-3, with D perhaps matching TRBD1 or TRBD2 (6 bases each). V gave up 5 bases and J gave up 2 bases, with 14 bases separating them. The germline V gene encodes CDR1 SGHTA and CDR2 FQGNSA. The CDR3 sequence is 15 residues long. This CDR3 reads CASSVYRGPTDTQYF. The DNA for the CDR3 is TGTGCCAGCAGCGTTTACCGGGGGCCCACAGATACGCAGTATTTT.

This clonotype is labeled as large. The CDR3: CASSYSMDRHTDTQYF. CDR3 in DNA: TGTGCCAGCAGTTACTCGATGGACAGGCACACAGATACGCAGTATTTT. This chain connects TRBV6-2 or TRBV6-3 to TRBJ2-3; 7 nucleotides align to TRBD1. The CDR3 covers 16 residues. The trim removed 0 bases at V and 2 bases at J, leaving 5 bases unmatched. Per germline, CDR1 MNHEY and CDR2 SVGEGT.

The CDR3 DNA follows: TGCGCCAGCCGTCCTAGGGGAGACGCGCAAGAGCAGTACTTC. This sequence encodes CASRPRGDAQEQYF. This sequence joins TRBV4-1 and TRBJ2-7; D is perhaps TRBD1 or TRBD2 (5 bases each). V was cut by 8 bases and J by 7 bases, with 21 bases left in between. Germline loops: CDR1 MGHRA, CDR2 YSYEKL. This CDR3 contains 14 residues.

The sample holds many counts of this clonotype. This chain uses TRBV20-1 with TRBJ2-3; TRBD2 matches at 14 bases. Losses at the gene ends were 1 base for V and 7 bases for J; bases not matched to a gene: 4. Germline assignment: CDR1 DFQATT and CDR2 SNEGSKA (reference sequence). The CDR3 runs 15 residues. DNA of the CDR3: TGCAGTGCTAGAGGGACTAGCGGGGGGTCAAATACGCAGTATTTT. Amino acids: CSARGTSGGSNTQYF.

The chain combines TRBV7-3 with TRBJ2-7; 10 bases are a match to TRBD2. With V trimmed by 4 bases and J by 7 bases, 10 bases remained unmatched. This CDR3 is 15 amino acids long. CDR1 is SGHTA and CDR2 is FQGTGA in the germline V gene. CDR3 DNA sequence: TGTGCCAGCAGCTCCACGCTCGAGCGGGGGGGAGAGCAGTACTTC. It specifies CASSSTLERGGEQYF.

This clonotype was seen ten or more times. The genes are TRBV25-1 and TRBJ2-3; 10 positions match TRBD2. With 5 bases clipped from V and 4 bases from J, the junction kept 3 bases outside the gene matches. The CDR3 sequence is 14 residues long. Germline V gene lookup returns CDR1 MGHDK and CDR2 SYGVNS. Written as DNA, the CDR3 is TGTGCCAGCAGTAAGCGGGGGGGCCCAGATACGCAGTATTTT. Residues: CASSKRGGPDTQYF.